This is a list of T cell receptor beta chains from one sample in a study of blood T cell repertoires in COVID-19. The assay was immunoSEQ multiplex PCR, and TCRdb's table has in-frame clones only and misses some. The repertoire holds 250,000 to 350,000 clones, with 90% as singletons. Sequenced input: PBMCs or T cells enriched from blood (not recorded which). The receptors derive from a woman aged 18-35 years with acute COVID-19. Each CDR3 is given with its conserved first and last residue. The order of the fields is D gene, clone size, V gene, CDR3 length, J gene, CDR3 protein, CDR3 DNA. The D gene is left open where the match is weak. Rows may omit the clone size; those that give it use once, few, many or a size class.

D gene: TRBD1; clone size: .; V gene: TRBV11-2; CDR3 length: 16; J gene: TRBJ2-7; CDR3 protein: CASSPASGTGSYEQYF; CDR3 DNA: TGTGCCAGCAGCCCCGCGAGCGGGACAGGGAGCTACGAGCAGTACTTC
D gene: .; clone size: .; V gene: TRBV18; CDR3 length: 14; J gene: TRBJ1-6; CDR3 protein: CASSPSQRNSPLHF; CDR3 DNA: TGTGCCAGCTCACCATCACAACGAAATTCACCCCTCCACTTT
D gene: .; clone size: .; V gene: TRBV6-5; CDR3 length: 11; J gene: TRBJ2-1; CDR3 protein: CASRTSGIQFF; CDR3 DNA: TGTGCCAGCAGGACTAGTGGGATCCAGTTCTTC
D gene: .; clone size: .; V gene: TRBV10-1; CDR3 length: 13; J gene: TRBJ1-3; CDR3 protein: CASSESLGNTIYF; CDR3 DNA: TGCGCCAGCAGTGAGTCACTAGGAAACACCATATATTTT
D gene: TRBD1; clone size: .; V gene: TRBV6-5; CDR3 length: 14; J gene: TRBJ2-5; CDR3 protein: CASSYDRGQETQYF; CDR3 DNA: TGTGCCAGCAGTTACGACAGGGGCCAAGAGACCCAGTACTTC
D gene: .; clone size: once; V gene: TRBV7-9; CDR3 length: 15; J gene: TRBJ2-6; CDR3 protein: CASRLPGAGANVLTF; CDR3 DNA: TGTGCCAGCAGACTCCCCGGGGCTGGGGCCAACGTCCTGACTTTC
D gene: .; clone size: .; V gene: TRBV7-9; CDR3 length: 13; J gene: TRBJ1-1; CDR3 protein: CASSSRPDTEAFF; CDR3 DNA: TGTGCCAGCAGCTCTAGGCCAGACACTGAAGCTTTCTTT
D gene: .; clone size: .; V gene: TRBV28; CDR3 length: 14; J gene: TRBJ2-5; CDR3 protein: CASSAQGYRKTQYF; CDR3 DNA: TGTGCCAGCAGTGCTCAGGGGTACCGGAAGACCCAGTACTTC
D gene: TRBD1; clone size: once; V gene: TRBV5-1; CDR3 length: 18; J gene: TRBJ1-1; CDR3 protein: CASSPGPRQGASSHEAFF; CDR3 DNA: TGCGCCAGCAGCCCTGGCCCCCGACAGGGCGCCTCCTCCCATGAAGCTTTCTTT
D gene: .; clone size: .; V gene: TRBV19; CDR3 length: 15; J gene: TRBJ1-2; CDR3 protein: CASSIQAGLGYGYTF; CDR3 DNA: TGTGCCAGTAGTATCCAGGCAGGATTGGGCTATGGCTACACCTTC
D gene: .; clone size: .; V gene: TRBV28; CDR3 length: 14; J gene: TRBJ1-5; CDR3 protein: CASSLSGRVQPQHF; CDR3 DNA: TGTGCCAGCAGTTTATCGGGCAGGGTTCAGCCCCAGCATTTT
D gene: TRBD1; clone size: .; V gene: TRBV7-9; CDR3 length: 15; J gene: TRBJ1-6; CDR3 protein: CASSLQGQGRSPLHF; CDR3 DNA: TGTGCCAGCAGCTTACAAGGACAGGGTAGATCACCCCTCCACTTT
D gene: .; clone size: .; V gene: TRBV21-1; CDR3 length: 19; J gene: TRBJ1-4; CDR3 protein: CASRSGGTGDFATNEKLFF; CDR3 DNA: TGTGCCAGCAGAAGCGGGGGGACAGGCGATTTTGCAACTAATGAAAAACTGTTTTTT
D gene: .; clone size: once; V gene: TRBV6-5; CDR3 length: 12; J gene: TRBJ1-2; CDR3 protein: CASSPGGLGYTF; CDR3 DNA: TGTGCCAGCAGCCCCGGAGGTCTCGGCTACACCTTC
D gene: .; clone size: once; V gene: TRBV5-1; CDR3 length: 16; J gene: TRBJ1-5; CDR3 protein: CASSSDAGGGNQPQHF; CDR3 DNA: TGCGCCAGTTCCTCAGACGCGGGAGGGGGCAATCAGCCCCAGCATTTT
D gene: TRBD2; clone size: .; V gene: TRBV7-2; CDR3 length: 14; J gene: TRBJ2-5; CDR3 protein: CASSLWGGGETQYF; CDR3 DNA: TGTGCCAGCAGCTTATGGGGGGGAGGAGAGACCCAGTACTTC
D gene: TRBD2; clone size: .; V gene: TRBV28; CDR3 length: 16; J gene: TRBJ2-2; CDR3 protein: CASSLLAGDFTGELFF; CDR3 DNA: TGTGCCAGCAGTTTACTAGCGGGAGATTTTACCGGGGAGCTGTTTTTT
D gene: TRBD2; clone size: once; V gene: TRBV7-2; CDR3 length: 14; J gene: TRBJ2-7; CDR3 protein: CATGNSGLYYEQYF; CDR3 DNA: TGTGCCACCGGTAATAGCGGGCTTTACTACGAGCAGTACTTC
D gene: TRBD2; clone size: .; V gene: TRBV18; CDR3 length: 17; J gene: TRBJ2-7; CDR3 protein: CASSPSVPTSGNYEQYF; CDR3 DNA: TGTGCCAGCTCACCCTCAGTCCCGACTAGCGGTAACTACGAGCAGTACTTC
D gene: TRBD1; clone size: once; V gene: TRBV18; CDR3 length: 12; J gene: TRBJ2-7; CDR3 protein: CASSPPSDRRYF; CDR3 DNA: TGTGCCAGCTCACCACCATCGGACAGGAGGTACTTC
D gene: .; clone size: .; V gene: TRBV12-3/TRBV12-4; CDR3 length: 12; J gene: TRBJ1-2; CDR3 protein: CASSSSPYGYTF; CDR3 DNA: TGTGCCAGCAGCTCCTCCCCCTATGGCTACACCTTC
D gene: TRBD2; clone size: .; V gene: TRBV6-6; CDR3 length: 19; J gene: TRBJ2-5; CDR3 protein: CASSLKPSGTSGLQETQYF; CDR3 DNA: TGTGCCAGCAGTCTAAAACCAAGCGGGACTAGCGGGCTCCAAGAGACCCAGTACTTC
D gene: TRBD1; clone size: .; V gene: TRBV18; CDR3 length: 14; J gene: TRBJ2-1; CDR3 protein: CASSPGTGNNEQFF; CDR3 DNA: TGTGCCAGCTCCCCCGGGACAGGGAACAATGAGCAGTTCTTC
D gene: .; clone size: many; V gene: TRBV15; CDR3 length: 15; J gene: TRBJ2-7; CDR3 protein: CATSRGRAALGEQYF; CDR3 DNA: TGTGCCACCAGCAGAGGACGAGCGGCCCTAGGCGAGCAGTACTTC
D gene: TRBD1; clone size: .; V gene: TRBV9; CDR3 length: 21; J gene: TRBJ1-5; CDR3 protein: CASSVRGLVGYRDSRNQPQHF; CDR3 DNA: TGTGCCAGCAGCGTTAGGGGCCTCGTAGGGTATAGGGACAGTCGCAATCAGCCCCAGCATTTT
D gene: .; clone size: .; V gene: TRBV28; CDR3 length: 13; J gene: TRBJ1-2; CDR3 protein: CASSFPGLPGYTF; CDR3 DNA: TGTGCCAGCAGTTTCCCAGGGCTTCCTGGCTACACCTTC
D gene: TRBD2; clone size: .; V gene: TRBV5-5; CDR3 length: 17; J gene: TRBJ2-1; CDR3 protein: CASSLEGLADSYNEQFF; CDR3 DNA: TGTGCCAGCAGCTTGGAGGGACTAGCGGATTCCTACAATGAGCAGTTCTTC
D gene: TRBD1; clone size: .; V gene: TRBV6-1; CDR3 length: 13; J gene: TRBJ2-3; CDR3 protein: CASTDRAADTQYF; CDR3 DNA: TGTGCCAGCACAGACAGGGCCGCAGATACGCAGTATTTT
D gene: .; clone size: .; V gene: TRBV7-9; CDR3 length: 17; J gene: TRBJ2-7; CDR3 protein: CASSLGLFRGRPYEQYF; CDR3 DNA: TGTGCCAGCAGCTTAGGGCTTTTCAGGGGAAGGCCCTACGAGCAGTACTTC
D gene: .; clone size: .; V gene: TRBV2; CDR3 length: 13; J gene: TRBJ1-2; CDR3 protein: CASRSEAIGGYTF; CDR3 DNA: TGTGCCAGCAGATCGGAAGCGATTGGCGGCTACACCTTC
D gene: .; clone size: .; V gene: TRBV6-5; CDR3 length: 14; J gene: TRBJ1-6; CDR3 protein: CASRDGRGNSPLHF; CDR3 DNA: TGTGCCAGCAGGGATGGTAGGGGCAATTCACCCCTCCACTTT
D gene: TRBD2; clone size: .; V gene: TRBV27; CDR3 length: 18; J gene: TRBJ2-3; CDR3 protein: CASSLRLAGGPSTDTQYF; CDR3 DNA: TGTGCCAGCAGCCTAAGACTAGCGGGAGGGCCAAGCACAGATACGCAGTATTTT
D gene: .; clone size: .; V gene: TRBV4-1; CDR3 length: 15; J gene: TRBJ1-5; CDR3 protein: CASSQIPGLSQPQHF; CDR3 DNA: TGCGCCAGCAGCCAAATTCCGGGACTCTCTCAGCCCCAGCATTTT
D gene: .; clone size: .; V gene: TRBV19; CDR3 length: 15; J gene: TRBJ1-4; CDR3 protein: CASSPRTARNEKLFF; CDR3 DNA: TGTGCCAGTAGTCCTCGGACAGCCCGTAATGAAAAACTGTTTTTT